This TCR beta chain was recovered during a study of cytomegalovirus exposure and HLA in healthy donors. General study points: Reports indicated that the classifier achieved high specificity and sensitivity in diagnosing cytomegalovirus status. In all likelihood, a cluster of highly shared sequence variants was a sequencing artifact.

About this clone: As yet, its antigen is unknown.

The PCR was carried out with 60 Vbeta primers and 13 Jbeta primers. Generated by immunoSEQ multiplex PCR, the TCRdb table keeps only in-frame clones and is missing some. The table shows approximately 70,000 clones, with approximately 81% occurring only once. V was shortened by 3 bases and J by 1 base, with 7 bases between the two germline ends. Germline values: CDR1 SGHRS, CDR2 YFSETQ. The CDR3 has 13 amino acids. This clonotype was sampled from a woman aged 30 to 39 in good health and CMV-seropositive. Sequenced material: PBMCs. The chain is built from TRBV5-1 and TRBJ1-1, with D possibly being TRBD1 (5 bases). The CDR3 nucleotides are TGCGCCAGCAGCTCGACAGAGAACACTGAAGCTTTCTTT. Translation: CASSSTENTEAFF.